Listed below are T cell receptor beta chains from one sample, sequenced in a study of Graves' ophthalmopathy and Graves' hyperthyroidism. TCRdb used MiXCR to reprocess the multiplex PCR reads, holding one entry per CDR3 protein. The sample consists of fewer than 250,000 distinct CDR3 sequences, approximately 29% of them appearing once. Sequenced: peripheral blood. These receptors originate from a man aged 50-59 years with Graves' ophthalmopathy. Each CDR3 is given with its conserved first and last residue. D genes are given only for firm matches. Some rows mark clone size as missing; the rest say once, few, many or name a class of expanded clone.

d_call	v_call	j_call	clone_size	cdr3_nt	cdr3_aa
TRBD2	TRBV29-1	TRBJ2-2	many	TGCAGCGTTGGTGGCCTCCCCCTAGCGGGAGCCGGGGAGCTGTTTTTT	CSVGGLPLAGAGELFF
.	TRBV4-1	TRBJ2-7	many	TGCGCCAGCAGCCAAACAAGCCGACGCGGGGAAGGCTCCTACGAGCAGTACTTC	CASSQTSRRGEGSYEQYF
.	TRBV6-2/TRBV6-3	TRBJ2-2	few	TGTGCCAGCAGTTCAATTTATCGATACACTTCGGGCGGTGCGAACACCGGGGAGCTGTTTTTT	CASSSIYRYTSGGANTGELFF
TRBD1	TRBV4-3	TRBJ2-7	few	TGCGCCAGCAGCCAAATTGGCGGTGCCGGGACAGGGTCCCACGAGCAGTACTTC	CASSQIGGAGTGSHEQYF
.	TRBV7-3	TRBJ2-3	many	TGTGCCAGCAGCTTAATTTCAGGAACGGATACGCAGTATTTT	CASSLISGTDTQYF
.	TRBV27	TRBJ1-5	many	TGTGCCAGCAGTTCAATCGTCAGTGATAATCAGCCCCAGCATTTT	CASSSIVSDNQPQHF
TRBD1	TRBV12-3/TRBV12-4	TRBJ1-1	many	TGTGCCAGCAGCTGGACAGGGGGCTCGAACACTGAAGCTTTCTTT	CASSWTGGSNTEAFF
TRBD1	TRBV12-5	TRBJ2-7	.	TGTGCTAGTGGTTTGGTATTCGGGGGACAGGGCGACTACGAGCAGTACTTC	CASGLVFGGQGDYEQYF
TRBD1	TRBV5-1	TRBJ1-1	once	TGCGCCAGCAGTAAGGGACAGGGAGAAGCTTTCTTT	CASSKGQGEAFF
TRBD2	TRBV9	TRBJ2-7	many	TGTGCCAGCAGCGTACAACCGGGACTACTGTACGAGCAGTACTTC	CASSVQPGLLYEQYF
.	TRBV20-1	TRBJ2-5	many	TGCAGTGCTAGGGTCGGCAGGTCCCCTCAAGAGACCCAGTACTTC	CSARVGRSPQETQYF
.	TRBV19	TRBJ1-1	.	TGTGCCAGTAGTACCCGGGACGCCCGTGAAGCTTTCTTT	CASSTRDAREAFF
.	TRBV27	TRBJ1-1	few	TGTGCCAGCAGTCGGCAGCCGAACACTGAAGCTTTCTTT	CASSRQPNTEAFF
TRBD2	TRBV12-3/TRBV12-4	TRBJ2-2	many	TGTGCCATCCAACCCCTTAGCGGGGACGCGAACACCGGGGAGCTGTTTTTT	CAIQPLSGDANTGELFF
TRBD1	TRBV20-1	TRBJ2-7	many	TGCAGTGCTAGCCTCGGGACAGGGGGCAGCGAGCAGTACTTC	CSASLGTGGSEQYF
.	TRBV19	TRBJ2-7	many	TGTGCCAGTAGTAGACAAGACAGCTACGAGCAGTACTTC	CASSRQDSYEQYF
TRBD1	TRBV27	TRBJ1-5	many	TGTGCCAGCAGTCTCGACAGGGGACTACAGCCCCAGCATTTT	CASSLDRGLQPQHF
TRBD1	TRBV28	TRBJ2-5	.	TGTGCCAGTCTACAGGGGGCGGAGGAGACCCAGTACTTC	CASLQGAEETQYF
.	TRBV12-3/TRBV12-4	TRBJ2-5	once	TGTGCCAGCAGTTTAGCGGGAGGCGGGTTGCAGGAGACCCAGTACTTC	CASSLAGGGLQETQYF
TRBD2	TRBV7-2	TRBJ2-7	once	TGTGCCAGCAGGGCGGGAGGCCTCCCCTACGAGCAGTACTTC	CASRAGGLPYEQYF
.	TRBV10-3	TRBJ2-2	many	TGTGCCATCAGTGGGACCACGGGGGAGCTGTTTTTT	CAISGTTGELFF
TRBD1	TRBV30	TRBJ2-7	many	TGTGCCTGGAGAGGACAGGGGCGTTACGAGCAGTACTTC	CAWRGQGRYEQYF
TRBD1	TRBV12-3/TRBV12-4	TRBJ2-7	.	TGTGCCAGCAGTCACCCCGGACAGGGTGATGTGAGCGAGCAGTACTTC	CASSHPGQGDVSEQYF
.	TRBV5-1	TRBJ1-1	many	TGCGCCAGCAGCCCTTGGGACGAACGGGAGGACACTGAAGCTTTCTTT	CASSPWDEREDTEAFF
.	TRBV19	TRBJ1-1	many	TGTGCCAGTAGTCGAGGGGGGAAGAACACTGAAGCTTTCTTT	CASSRGGKNTEAFF
.	TRBV7-9	TRBJ2-6	many	TGTGCCAGCAGCCGGAGTAGCTCTGGGGCCAACGTCCTGACTTTC	CASSRSSSGANVLTF
.	TRBV6-5	TRBJ1-5	many	TGTGCCAGCAGAAACAGGGATGGGCATCAGCCCCAGCATTTT	CASRNRDGHQPQHF